Each of the 12 T cell receptor beta chains below was sequenced from the same sample in a study of shared clonotypes between healthy human individuals. The data were produced by immunoSEQ multiplex PCR, yet TCRdb's version contains in-frame clones alone and is incomplete. The table records about 680,000 clones, about 91% of them present only once. CD45RO negativity and positive selection for CCR7 defined naive CD8 cells, a population that excluded terminally differentiated effector memory CD45RA+ cells. The specimen sequenced was naive CD8+ T cells sorted from blood. The receptors stem from a man aged 25-40 years in good health.

There are a few counts of this clone. The CDR3 DNA reads as TGTGCCACCAGCAGAGAAACGGGACCCGAGGCGAGGCAGCATTTT. Translated: CATSRETGPEARQHF. This chain connects TRBV15 to TRBJ1-5, with D possibly matching TRBD1 (5 bases). The germline V and J ends were trimmed by 0 bases and 13 bases, with 19 bases remaining between them. Germline V gene sequence: CDR1 LNHNV, CDR2 YYDKDF (reference sequence). This CDR3 has 15 amino acids.

J is TRBJ1-1 and V is TRBV7-6; D not certain. The CDR3 loop spans 15 amino acids. Looked up from germline, CDR1 is SGHVS and CDR2 is FNYEAQ. The V end was cut by 5 bases, the J end by 1 base, with 14 bases between. CDR3 coding DNA: TGTGCCAGCAGCCACTCATCGGGTTGGAACACTGAAGCTTTCTTT. It encodes CASSHSSGWNTEAFF.

This chain joins TRBV7-8 and TRBJ2-1, with 7 nucleotides matching TRBD2. The CDR3 totals 15 residues. Germline values: CDR1 SGHVS, CDR2 FQNEAQ. Unmatched junction bases numbered 9, after V lost 6 bases and J lost 4 bases. CDR3 protein: CASRPAGLEYNEQFF. CDR3 DNA sequence: TGTGCCAGCAGACCCGCAGGACTAGAGTACAATGAGCAGTTCTTC.

The chain joins TRBV29-1 to TRBJ2-7; D not resolved. From germline, CDR1 is SQVTM and CDR2 ANQGSEA. This CDR3 has 12 amino acids. Trimming left V 4 bases short and J 6 bases short, with 13 bases between. The CDR3 DNA sequence: TGCAGCGTTGGACCCGGTGAAGGCGAGCAGTACTTC. This sequence encodes CSVGPGEGEQYF.

The rearrangement links TRBV28 to TRBJ2-4, with D perhaps matching TRBD1 (5 bases). The CDR3 has 17 amino acids. Deletions cut 6 bases from V and 0 bases from J, with 18 bases between. The germline V gene encodes CDR1 MDHEN and CDR2 SYDVKM. The CDR3 is CASRQKTAALAKNIQYF. CDR3 nucleotide sequence: TGTGCCAGCAGGCAAAAGACAGCTGCTCTAGCCAAAAACATTCAGTACTTC.

As DNA, the CDR3 is TGCGCCAGCAGCCAAGACGGGGCAACTAATGAAAAACTGTTTTTT. This codes for CASSQDGATNEKLFF. This chain links TRBV4-1 with TRBJ1-4; D remains unclear. Germline-derived CDR1 and CDR2 are MGHRA and YSYEKL. The ends were cut back, 0 bases at V and 0 bases at J, with 5 bases in the middle. The CDR3 length is 15 residues.

The V and J genes are TRBV10-3 and TRBJ2-5; perhaps TRBD1 as D (6 bases). V was shortened by 10 bases and J by 3 bases, with 21 bases between the two germline ends. The CDR3 contains 15 residues. Germline CDR1 ENHRY, CDR2 SYGVKD. CDR3 DNA: TGTGCCACCTGGGACCCGGGACAAGAAGAAGAGACCCAGTACTTC. Encoded protein: CATWDPGQEEETQYF.

This clone was counted a few times. The V and J genes are TRBV4-3 and TRBJ1-1, with D perhaps TRBD1 (5 bases). The ends were cut back, 3 bases at V and 5 bases at J, with 16 bases in the middle. The CDR3 contains 15 residues. Germline V lookup: CDR1 LGHNA, CDR2 YSLEER. The CDR3 loop is CASSHSGIGRTEAFF. The DNA for the CDR3 is TGCGCCAGCAGCCACTCAGGGATAGGCCGGACTGAAGCTTTCTTT.

This sequence joins TRBV6-1 and TRBJ1-4; TRBD1 aligns across 9 bases. Germline V gives CDR1 MNHNS, CDR2 SASEGT. V was clipped by 4 bases and J by 5 bases; unmatched bases: 5. The CDR3 is 15 amino acids. CDR3 sequence: CASSARQGVNEKLFF. In nucleotides, the CDR3 is TGTGCCAGCAGTGCCCGACAGGGGGTAAATGAAAAACTGTTTTTT.

This clone was seen only once. The rearrangement uses TRBV13 and TRBJ1-1, with D unresolved. Germline-derived CDR1 and CDR2 are PRHDT and FYEKMQ (reference sequence). V dropped 0 bases and J dropped 3 bases, with 14 bases sitting between them. The CDR3 has 16 residues. The CDR3 sequence is CASSLGPGEEDTEAFF. CDR3 coding DNA: TGTGCCAGCAGCTTAGGCCCCGGGGAAGAGGACACTGAAGCTTTCTTT.

The chain has TRBV7-9 and TRBJ2-7; D gene unclear. Trimming left V 0 bases short and J 1 base short, with 4 bases between. The germline V gene has CDR1 SEHNR and CDR2 FQNEAQ (reference sequence). The CDR3 covers 13 residues. CDR3: CASSLAQSYEQYF. DNA of the CDR3: TGTGCCAGCAGCTTAGCCCAGTCCTACGAGCAGTACTTC.

The chain uses TRBV18 and TRBJ1-1; possibly TRBD1 for D (6 bases). Germline V gene sequence: CDR1 KGHSH, CDR2 LQKENI. The CDR3 loop spans 13 amino acids. Trimming pared 4 bases from V and 2 bases from J, leaving 8 bases between. The CDR3 here is CASSLGGNTEAFF. CDR3 DNA sequence: TGTGCCAGCTCACTGGGGGGCAACACTGAAGCTTTCTTT.